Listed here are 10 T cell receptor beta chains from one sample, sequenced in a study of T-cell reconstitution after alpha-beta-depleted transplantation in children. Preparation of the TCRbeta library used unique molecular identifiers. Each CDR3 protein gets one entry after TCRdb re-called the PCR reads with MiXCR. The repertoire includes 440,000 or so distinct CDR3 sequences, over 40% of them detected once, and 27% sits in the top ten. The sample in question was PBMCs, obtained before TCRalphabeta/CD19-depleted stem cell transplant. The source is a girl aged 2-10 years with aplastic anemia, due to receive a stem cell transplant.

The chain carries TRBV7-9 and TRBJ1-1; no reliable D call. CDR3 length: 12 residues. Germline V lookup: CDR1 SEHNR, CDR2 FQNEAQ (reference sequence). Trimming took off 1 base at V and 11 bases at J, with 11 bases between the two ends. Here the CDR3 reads CASSLDVGVAFF. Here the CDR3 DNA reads TGTGCCAGCAGCTTAGACGTAGGAGTTGCTTTCTTT.

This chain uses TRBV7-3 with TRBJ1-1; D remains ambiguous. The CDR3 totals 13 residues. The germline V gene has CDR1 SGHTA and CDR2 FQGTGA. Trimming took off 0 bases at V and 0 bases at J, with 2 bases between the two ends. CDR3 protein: CASSLTMNTEAFF. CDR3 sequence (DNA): TGTGCCAGCAGCTTAACCATGAACACTGAAGCTTTCTTT. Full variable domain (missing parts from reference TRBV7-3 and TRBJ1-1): GAGVSQTPSNKVTEKGKYVELRCDPISGHTALYWYRQSLGQGPEFLIYFQGTGAADDSGLPNDRFFAVRPEGSVSTLKIQRTERGDSAVYLCASSLTMNTEAFFGQGTRLTVV.

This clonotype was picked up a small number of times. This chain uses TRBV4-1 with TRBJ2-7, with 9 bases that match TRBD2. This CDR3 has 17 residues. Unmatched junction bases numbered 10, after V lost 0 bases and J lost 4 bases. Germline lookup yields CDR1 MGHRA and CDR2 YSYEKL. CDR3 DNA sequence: TGCGCCAGCAGCCAAGATTATGCGGGAGGGCCGTCTTACGAGCAGTACTTC. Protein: CASSQDYAGGPSYEQYF.

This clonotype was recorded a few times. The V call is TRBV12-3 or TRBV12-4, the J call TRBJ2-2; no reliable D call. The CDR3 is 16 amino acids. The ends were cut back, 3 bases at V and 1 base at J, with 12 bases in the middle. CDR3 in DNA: TGTGCCAGCAGTTTCTCTTATTCAAAGAACACCGGGGAGCTGTTTTTT. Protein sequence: CASSFSYSKNTGELFF.

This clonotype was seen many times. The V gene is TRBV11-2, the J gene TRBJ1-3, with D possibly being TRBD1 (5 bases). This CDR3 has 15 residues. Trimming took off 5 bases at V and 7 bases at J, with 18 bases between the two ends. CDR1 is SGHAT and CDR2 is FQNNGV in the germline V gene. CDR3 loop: CASSAGPLPPNTIYF. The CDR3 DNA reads TGTGCCAGCAGCGCGGGACCCCTGCCCCCCAACACCATATATTTT.

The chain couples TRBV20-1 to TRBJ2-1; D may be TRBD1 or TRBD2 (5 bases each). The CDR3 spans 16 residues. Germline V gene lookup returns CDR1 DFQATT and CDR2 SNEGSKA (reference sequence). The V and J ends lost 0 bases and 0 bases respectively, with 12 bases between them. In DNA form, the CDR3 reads TGCAGTGCTAGAGATTGGGACGCCAGCTCCTACAATGAGCAGTTCTTC. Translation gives CSARDWDASSYNEQFF.

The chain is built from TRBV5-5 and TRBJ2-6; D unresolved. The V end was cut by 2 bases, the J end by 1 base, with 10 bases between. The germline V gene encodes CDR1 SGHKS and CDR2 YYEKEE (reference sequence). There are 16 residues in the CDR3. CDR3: CASSFQAISGANVLTF. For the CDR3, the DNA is TGTGCCAGCAGCTTTCAAGCGATTTCTGGGGCCAACGTCCTGACTTTC.

CDR3 DNA sequence: TGCGCCAGCAGCTTGGCACGCAGAGATACGCAGTATTTT. Its translation: CASSLARRDTQYF. This rearrangement joins TRBV5-1 to TRBJ2-3; no definite D call. Germline values: CDR1 SGHRS, CDR2 YFSETQ. This CDR3 has 13 residues. V lost 0 bases and J lost 5, with 7 bases in between.

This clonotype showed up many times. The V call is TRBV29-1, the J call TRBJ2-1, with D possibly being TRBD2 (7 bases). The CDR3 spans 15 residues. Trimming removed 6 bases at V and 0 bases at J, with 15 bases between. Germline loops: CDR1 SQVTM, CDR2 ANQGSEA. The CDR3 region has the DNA TGCAGCGTCAGGGGACTATGGGGCTCCTACAATGAGCAGTTCTTC. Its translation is CSVRGLWGSYNEQFF.

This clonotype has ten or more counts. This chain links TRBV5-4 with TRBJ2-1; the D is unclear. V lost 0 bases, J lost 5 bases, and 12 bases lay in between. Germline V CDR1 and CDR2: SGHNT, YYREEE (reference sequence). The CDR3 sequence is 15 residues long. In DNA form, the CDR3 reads TGTGCCAGCAGCTTGGCGCTACAGCCCGACAATGAGCAGTTCTTC. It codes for CASSLALQPDNEQFF.